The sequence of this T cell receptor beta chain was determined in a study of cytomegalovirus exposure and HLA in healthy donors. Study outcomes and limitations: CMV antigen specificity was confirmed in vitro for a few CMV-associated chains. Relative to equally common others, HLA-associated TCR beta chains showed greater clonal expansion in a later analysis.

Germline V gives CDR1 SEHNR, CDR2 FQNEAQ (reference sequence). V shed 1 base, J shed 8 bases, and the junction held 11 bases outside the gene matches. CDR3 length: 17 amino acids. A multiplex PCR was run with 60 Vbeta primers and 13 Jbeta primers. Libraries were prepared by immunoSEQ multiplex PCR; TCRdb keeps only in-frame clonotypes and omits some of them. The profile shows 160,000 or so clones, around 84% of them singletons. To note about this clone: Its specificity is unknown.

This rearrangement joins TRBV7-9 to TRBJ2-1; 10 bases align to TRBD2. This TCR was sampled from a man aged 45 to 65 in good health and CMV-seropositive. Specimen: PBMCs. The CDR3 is CASSLVLASGSGDEQFF. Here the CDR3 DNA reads TGTGCCAGCAGCTTAGTGCTCGCTAGCGGGAGCGGGGATGAGCAGTTCTTC.